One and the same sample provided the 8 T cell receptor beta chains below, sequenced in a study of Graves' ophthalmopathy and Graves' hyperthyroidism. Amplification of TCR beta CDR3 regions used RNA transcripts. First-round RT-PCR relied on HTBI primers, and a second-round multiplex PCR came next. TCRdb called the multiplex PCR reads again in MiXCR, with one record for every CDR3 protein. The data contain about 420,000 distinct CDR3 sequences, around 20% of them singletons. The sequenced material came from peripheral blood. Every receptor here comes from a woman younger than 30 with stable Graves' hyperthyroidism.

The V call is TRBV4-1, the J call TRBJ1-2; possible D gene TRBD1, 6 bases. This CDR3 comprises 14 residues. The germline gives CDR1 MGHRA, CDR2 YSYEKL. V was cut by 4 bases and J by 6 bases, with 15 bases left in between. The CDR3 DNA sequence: TGCGCCAGCAGCCGGCTGGGGGGCGCCAATGGCTACACCTTC. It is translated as CASSRLGGANGYTF.

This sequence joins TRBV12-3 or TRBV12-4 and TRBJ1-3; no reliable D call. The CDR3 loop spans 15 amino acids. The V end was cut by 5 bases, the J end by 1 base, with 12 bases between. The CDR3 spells CASSETVGSGNTIYF. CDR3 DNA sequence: TGTGCCAGCAGTGAAACGGTTGGATCTGGAAACACCATATATTTT.

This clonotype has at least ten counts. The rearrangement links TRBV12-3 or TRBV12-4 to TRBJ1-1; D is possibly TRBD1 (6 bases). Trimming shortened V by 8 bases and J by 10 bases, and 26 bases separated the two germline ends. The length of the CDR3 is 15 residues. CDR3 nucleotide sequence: TGTGCCAGCCTACGGGGGCCGGGTGAAGGTGGTAGAGCTTTCTTT. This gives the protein CASLRGPGEGGRAFF.

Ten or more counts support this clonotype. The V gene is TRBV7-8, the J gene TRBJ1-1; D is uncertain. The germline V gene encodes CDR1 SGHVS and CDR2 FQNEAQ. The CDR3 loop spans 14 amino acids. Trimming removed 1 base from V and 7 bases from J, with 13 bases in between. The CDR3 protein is CASSLGFQEGEAFF. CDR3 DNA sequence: TGTGCCAGCAGCTTAGGATTCCAGGAAGGTGAAGCTTTCTTT.

The CDR3: CASSLEQGQSPLHF. The DNA of the CDR3 is TGCGCCAGCAGCTTGGAACAGGGCCAGTCACCCCTCCACTTT. The V gene is TRBV5-1, the J gene TRBJ1-6, with a tentative D call TRBD1 (6 bases). CDR1 is SGHRS, CDR2 YFSETQ, per germline. V lost 0 bases and J lost 10, with 11 bases in between. This CDR3 comprises 14 residues.

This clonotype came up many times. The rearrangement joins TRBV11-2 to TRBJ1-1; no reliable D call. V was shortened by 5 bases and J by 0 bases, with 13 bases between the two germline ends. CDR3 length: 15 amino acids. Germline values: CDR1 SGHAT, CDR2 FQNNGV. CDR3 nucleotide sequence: TGTGCCAGCAGCCCCGCGGGAGCCATGAACACTGAAGCTTTCTTT. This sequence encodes CASSPAGAMNTEAFF.

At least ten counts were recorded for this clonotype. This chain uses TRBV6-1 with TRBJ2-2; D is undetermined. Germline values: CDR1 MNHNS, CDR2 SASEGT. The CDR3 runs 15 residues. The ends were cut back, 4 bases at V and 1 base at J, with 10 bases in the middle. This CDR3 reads CASSGWTGNTGELFF. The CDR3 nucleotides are TGTGCCAGCAGTGGGTGGACGGGGAACACCGGGGAGCTGTTTTTT.

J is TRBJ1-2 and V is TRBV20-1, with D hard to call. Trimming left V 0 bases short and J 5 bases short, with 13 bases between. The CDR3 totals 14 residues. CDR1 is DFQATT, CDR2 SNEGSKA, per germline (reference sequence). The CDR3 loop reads CSAREVLDGYGYTF. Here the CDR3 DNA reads TGCAGTGCTAGAGAAGTCCTCGACGGATATGGCTACACCTTC.